The clone carrying this T cell receptor (beta chain) was detected ten times or more. CDR3 size: 16 residues. CDR1 is DFQATT and CDR2 is SNEGSKA in the germline V gene (reference sequence). Trimming took 0 bases from V and 4 from J; bases not matched to a gene: 9. The data were obtained in a study of T-cell reconstitution after alpha-beta-depleted transplantation in children. As it was prepared, the TCRbeta library received unique molecular identifiers. MiXCR, applied by TCRdb to the PCR reads, yields one record per CDR3 protein. The table lists more than 200,000 distinct CDR3 sequences, around 7.7% of them singletons.

The V call is TRBV20-1, the J call TRBJ2-5; TRBD2 matches at 9 bases. Material: PBMCs, mostly from graft donor cells, obtained 360 days after TCRalphabeta/CD19-depleted stem cell transplant. The TCR was taken from a male patient between 2 and 10 years old who had a stem cell transplant for acute myeloid leukemia, so the T cells may come from the graft donor. The CDR3 sequence: CSARDAIAGVLETQYF. CDR3 nucleotides: TGCAGTGCTAGAGACGCTATAGCGGGAGTGTTAGAGACCCAGTACTTC.